These 7 T cell receptor beta chains originate from one sample sequenced in a study of metastatic and nonmetastatic thyroid tumors. Every patient underwent thyroid surgery untreated. TCRdb re-clonotyped the PCR reads via MiXCR. The sample yields over 25,000 clones, around 16% seen once. The sample consisted of blood. The receptors come from a male donor with papillary thyroid cancer or a benign thyroid nodule (not recorded which). Some clones in this sample may be carry-over from other donors' samples.

At least ten counts were recorded for this clone. The chain links TRBV2 to TRBJ2-2; maybe TRBD1 (5 bases). V lost 4 bases to trimming and J lost 1 base, with 7 bases between them. The CDR3 has 14 residues. Germline CDR1 SNHLY, CDR2 FYNNEI. This chain's CDR3 is CASSAQGNTGELFF. The DNA for the CDR3 is TGTGCCAGCAGTGCTCAGGGGAACACCGGGGAGCTGTTTTTT. The complete variable domain, with remaining parts taken from reference TRBV2 and TRBJ2-2, reads EPEVTQTPSHQVTQMGQEVILRCVPISNHLYFYWYRQILGQKVEFLVSFYNNEISEKSEIFDDQFSVERPDGSNFTLKIRSTKLEDSAMYFCASSAQGNTGELFFGEGSRLTVL.

This clone was seen many times. The chain joins TRBV28 to TRBJ2-5, with D unresolved. Germline CDR1 MDHEN, CDR2 SYDVKM. The CDR3 has 11 residues. V was cut by 7 bases and J by 2 bases, with 5 bases left in between. The CDR3 spells CASKGQETQYF. Here the CDR3 DNA reads TGTGCCAGCAAAGGGCAAGAGACCCAGTACTTC.

Notes on this clone: The junction departs from the called germline gene at one end, perhaps through a read error. The chain joins TRBV19 to TRBJ1-5; TRBD1 might be the D (6 bases). The germline gives CDR1 LNHDA, CDR2 SQIVND (reference sequence). CDR3 size: 15 residues. CDR3 sequence: CASSIRGQEGQPHYF. DNA of the CDR3: TGTGCCAGTAGTATCCGGGGGCAGGAAGGCCAGCCCCATTATTTT.

This clone was seen many times. Being one base from a much bigger clone, this may be a read error. Other DNA sequences within the sample encode an identical CDR3. The chain carries TRBV28 and TRBJ1-2, with D perhaps matching TRBD1 (6 bases). Germline CDR1 MDHEN, CDR2 SYDVKM. This CDR3 has 12 residues. V dropped 10 bases and J dropped 8 bases, with 17 bases sitting between them. This chain's CDR3 is CATARGQLGYTF. The CDR3 coding sequence is TGTGCCACCGCCCGGGGGCAGCTGGGCTACACCTTC.

J is TRBJ2-4 and V is TRBV20-1, with a possible D match to TRBD2 (6 bases). Between the trimmed V and J ends, which lost 3 bases and 0 bases, there was a span of 21 bases. Germline V gene sequence: CDR1 DFQATT, CDR2 SNEGSKA (reference sequence). This CDR3 region has 18 residues. The chain's CDR3 is CSASPGLSGSLAKNIQYF. The CDR3 DNA reads TGCAGTGCTAGCCCTGGATTAAGCGGGTCCCTAGCCAAAAACATTCAGTACTTC.

This clone appeared many times. J is TRBJ2-1 and V is TRBV5-4; 7 positions agree with TRBD1. The CDR3 is made up of 14 amino acids. With V trimmed by 4 bases and J by 5 bases, 6 bases remained unmatched. Germline V lookup: CDR1 SGHNT, CDR2 YYREEE (reference sequence). The CDR3 sequence: CASSRQGTDNEQFF. CDR3 nucleotide sequence: TGTGCCAGCAGCCGTCAGGGGACAGACAATGAGCAGTTCTTC. Drawing the rest from reference TRBV5-4 and TRBJ2-1, the complete variable domain is ETGVTQSPTHLIKTRGQQVTLRCSSQSGHNTVSWYQQALGQGPQFIFQYYREEENGRGNFPPRFSGLQFPNYSSELNVNALELDDSALYLCASSRQGTDNEQFFGPGTRLTVL.

This clone was counted at least ten times. The rearrangement links TRBV20-1 to TRBJ2-1; 7 nucleotides line up with TRBD2. The germline CDR1 and CDR2 sequences are DFQATT and SNEGSKA (reference sequence). The CDR3 contains 10 residues. The CDR3: CAGVGNEQFF. DNA for the CDR3: TGCGCGGGAGTGGGCAATGAGCAGTTCTTC.